The rows below give T cell receptor beta chains drawn from one sample of a study of CD8+CD57+ T cells in acquired aplastic anemia. MiXCR was run by TCRdb on the reads, yielding one entry per CDR3 protein. The repertoire consists of roughly 300,000 distinct CDR3 sequences, with roughly 50% occurring once and the leading ten covering around 7.6%. Sequencing input: sorted CD4+, CD8+, or CD8+CD57+ T cells (not recorded which) from PBMCs. The origin of the receptors is a human donor with severe aplastic anemia or a healthy control (not recorded which). CDR3s include the opening cysteine and the closing phenylalanine or tryptophan. Fields, in order: D gene, J gene, clone size, V gene, CDR3 DNA, CDR3 protein. A D gene is named only where the DNA matches it firmly. Not every row has a clone size; where given, it reads once, few, many or a size class.

>NA|TRBJ1-2|NA|TRBV2
TGTGCCATCCCAGCTCCGAATAACTATGGCTACACCTTC
CAIPAPNNYGYTF
>TRBD1|TRBJ2-3|many|TRBV12-3/TRBV12-4
TGTGCCAGCAGAACGGGACAGTTCCAAGATACGCAGTATTTT
CASRTGQFQDTQYF
>TRBD1|TRBJ1-2|NA|TRBV20-1
TGCAGTGCCCACAACAGGGGCGGCTACACCTTC
CSAHNRGGYTF
>NA|TRBJ1-2|NA|TRBV12-3/TRBV12-4
TGTGCCAGCGAGCCTCAGCGAGGGGATGGCTACACCTTC
CASEPQRGDGYTF
>NA|TRBJ2-3|NA|TRBV7-2
TGTGCCAGCAGCTTAGCGCAGAGGGCGGCAGATACGCAGTATTTT
CASSLAQRAADTQYF
>NA|TRBJ2-7|few|TRBV13
TGTGCCAGCAGCTTAGGCCGGCAGGGTGCCTACGAGCAGTACTTC
CASSLGRQGAYEQYF
>NA|TRBJ2-7|once|TRBV25-1
TGTGCCAGCAATCTGGCGGGCGCCGAGCAGTACTTC
CASNLAGAEQYF
>NA|TRBJ2-2|many|TRBV19
TGTGCCAGTAGTATGTTACCGGGACAGAACACCGGGGAGCTGTTTTTT
CASSMLPGQNTGELFF
>NA|TRBJ2-7|NA|TRBV20-1
TGCAGTGCTAGAGACCGGGGAAACCCCTACGAGCAGTACTTC
CSARDRGNPYEQYF
>TRBD1|TRBJ1-4|NA|TRBV2
TGTGCCAGCAGTGAAGCGCGACAGGGGAGGGAAAAACTGTTTTTT
CASSEARQGREKLFF
>TRBD1|TRBJ2-5|many|TRBV5-1
TGCGCCAGCAGCTTGGGGGGACAGACCCCTGCCCAGTACTTC
CASSLGGQTPAQYF
>NA|TRBJ1-4|many|TRBV20-1
TGCAGTGCTAGAGTTCCCTCCGGGGCTAATGAAAAACTGTTTTTT
CSARVPSGANEKLFF
>NA|TRBJ2-2|NA|TRBV7-2
TGTGCCAGCAGCTTAGCGACAGGGAGGACGACCGGGGTGCTGTTTTTT
CASSLATGRTTGVLFF
>NA|TRBJ2-6|NA|TRBV7-9
TGTGCCAGCAGCTTAGCCACACAAAACGTCCTGACTTTC
CASSLATQNVLTF
>NA|TRBJ1-2|NA|TRBV5-1
TGCGCCAGCAGTGGTGGTGTCTATGGCTACACCTTC
CASSGGVYGYTF
>NA|TRBJ2-7|many|TRBV12-3/TRBV12-4
TGTGCCAGCAGCCCCCGAAGTTTGTGGGGCCAAACCTACACCCTGTACGAGCAGTACTTC
CASSPRSLWGQTYTLYEQYF
>NA|TRBJ1-6|many|TRBV5-6
TGTGCCAGCAGCCAAGTTCGGGTATCTTATAATTCACCCCTCCACTTT
CASSQVRVSYNSPLHF
>NA|TRBJ1-1|NA|TRBV10-3
TGTGCCATCAGTCTAGCCCGGGGCGGATATAACACTGAAGCTTTCTTT
CAISLARGGYNTEAFF
>TRBD1|TRBJ1-3|NA|TRBV30
TGTGGTGGCAGGGGGCGCGGAAACACCATATATTTT
CGGRGRGNTIYF
>NA|TRBJ2-5|NA|TRBV20-1
TGCAGTGCCGCGGTAGGGGTAGAGACCCAGTACTTC
CSAAVGVETQYF
>NA|TRBJ2-3|NA|TRBV5-1
TGCGCCAGCAGCTTGGGAGGGGGGGCACGCACAGATACGCAGTATTTT
CASSLGGGARTDTQYF
>TRBD2|TRBJ2-5|NA|TRBV24-1
TGTGCCACCAGTGATGGGAGGGGTCAGGGAGAGGCCCAGTACTTC
CATSDGRGQGEAQYF
>NA|TRBJ1-5|NA|TRBV15
TGTGCCACCAGCAGACGGGCTAGCAATCAGCCCCAGCATTTT
CATSRRASNQPQHF
>NA|TRBJ2-1|NA|TRBV20-1
NA
CSASVPREGGYTFGSGTSEQFF
>TRBD2|TRBJ2-2|NA|TRBV6-6
TGTGCCAGCAGTAGCGGGGGGAACACCGGGGAGCTGTTTTTT
CASSSGGNTGELFF